A single sample is the source of the 20 T cell receptor beta chains below, sequenced in a study of blood T cell repertoires in COVID-19. This table comes from immunoSEQ multiplex PCR, and its TCRdb copy is limited to in-frame clones, with some not included. The table shows about 250,000 clones, with around 86% occurring only once. What was sequenced was peripheral blood. These receptors all stem from a woman between 55 and 75 years old who had recovered from COVID-19.

J is TRBJ1-1 and V is TRBV11-3; no reliable D call. Between the trimmed V and J ends, which lost 4 bases and 1 base, there was a span of 7 bases. This CDR3 has 13 amino acids. Germline lookup yields CDR1 SGHNT and CDR2 YENEEA. This CDR3 reads CASSSRRNTEAFF. The CDR3 DNA follows: TGTGCCAGCAGCTCAAGGAGGAACACTGAAGCTTTCTTT.

This sequence joins TRBV19 and TRBJ2-1; 8 bases fit TRBD2. J gave up 2 bases and V 7 bases, and 7 bases lay outside the gene matches. The CDR3 contains 15 residues. Per germline, CDR1 LNHDA and CDR2 SQIVND (reference sequence). The CDR3 spells CASKVGAGAYNEQFF. Written as DNA, the CDR3 is TGTGCCAGTAAGGTCGGAGCGGGGGCCTACAATGAGCAGTTCTTC.

The genes are TRBV19 and TRBJ2-2, with TRBD2 matching 11 bases. CDR1 and CDR2 from the germline V gene are LNHDA and SQIVND (reference sequence). The CDR3 sequence is 18 residues long. J was trimmed by 1 base and V by 7 bases; bases with no gene match: 11. DNA of the CDR3: TGTGCCAGTATCACCCCCCAAGGACTAGCGGGGAACACCGGGGAGCTGTTTTTT. It is translated as CASITPQGLAGNTGELFF.

This rearrangement joins TRBV9 to TRBJ2-3, with a weak D call TRBD2 (5 bases). Between the trimmed V and J ends, which lost 2 bases and 2 bases, there was a span of 6 bases. CDR3 length equals 13 residues. CDR1 SGDLS and CDR2 YYNGEE come from the germline V gene. The CDR3 DNA sequence: TGTGCCAGCAGCGTCGGGGTCACAGATACGCAGTATTTT. Its protein is CASSVGVTDTQYF.

This chain uses TRBV7-2 with TRBJ2-7; D possibly corresponds to TRBD2 (6 bases). The CDR3 is 15 residues long. Looked up from germline, CDR1 is SGHTA and CDR2 is FQGNSA. Trimming shortened V by 1 base and J by 5 bases, and 15 bases separated the two germline ends. The CDR3 bases are TGTGCCAGCAGCTTAGTTTACGGGGGAGTTAACGAGCAGTACTTC. Protein product: CASSLVYGGVNEQYF. The full variable domain, its missing parts supplied by reference TRBV7-2 and TRBJ2-7, is GAGVSQSPSNKVTEKGKDVELRCDPISGHTALYWYRQSLGQGLEFLIYFQGNSAPDKSGLPSDRFSAERTGGSVSTLTIQRTQQEDSAVYLCASSLVYGGVNEQYFGPGTRLTVT.

The chain couples TRBV10-3 to TRBJ1-3; TRBD1 agrees at 8 bases. The CDR3 has 18 residues. The germline gives CDR1 ENHRY, CDR2 SYGVKD. After removal of 6 bases from V and 1 base from J, the junction contained 14 bases not matched to a gene. The CDR3 DNA sequence: TGTGCCATCAGGGGGGAGACCTCCCAGGGGGCTTCTGGAAACACCATATATTTT. It specifies CAIRGETSQGASGNTIYF.

The chain couples TRBV5-1 to TRBJ2-1; 8 bases fit TRBD2. The V segment lost 5 bases and the J segment 1 base; nucleotides outside the gene matches: 2. Germline CDR1 SGHRS, CDR2 YFSETQ. CDR3 size: 14 residues. CDR3 in DNA: TGCGCCAGCAGTGCGGGGGGTTCCTACAATGAGCAGTTCTTC. Translating gives CASSAGGSYNEQFF.

This chain connects TRBV25-1 to TRBJ2-3, with 11 bases lining up with TRBD2. J gave up 5 bases and V 0 bases, and 7 bases lay outside the gene matches. The CDR3 contains 17 residues. Germline CDR1 reads MGHDK; CDR2 reads SYGVNS. CDR3: CASSEYATSGDRDTQYF. As DNA, the CDR3 is TGTGCCAGCAGTGAATATGCGACTAGCGGGGATCGAGATACGCAGTATTTT.

J is TRBJ2-7 and V is TRBV5-1; weak D call: TRBD2 (5 bases). The CDR3 has 12 amino acids. Germline lookup yields CDR1 SGHRS and CDR2 YFSETQ. Trimming took off 4 bases at V and 3 bases at J, with 8 bases between the two ends. This CDR3 reads CASSLGDYEQYF. In DNA form, the CDR3 reads TGCGCCAGCAGCCTCGGGGACTACGAGCAGTACTTC. Based on the CDR3 plus reference TRBV5-1 and TRBJ2-7, the full variable domain is KAGVTQTPRYLIKTRGQQVTLSCSPISGHRSVSWYQQTPGQGLQFLFEYFSETQRNKGNFPGRFSGRQFSNSRSEMNVSTLELGDSALYLCASSLGDYEQYFGPGTRLTVT.

This rearrangement joins TRBV3-1 (or the pseudogene TRBV3-2) to TRBJ1-2; a weak D match, TRBD1 (6 bases). Germline V gives CDR1 LGHDT, CDR2 YNNKEL (reference sequence). Trimming removed 1 base from V and 0 bases from J, with 12 bases in between. The CDR3 has 16 amino acids. In DNA form, the CDR3 reads TGTGCCAGCAGCCAAGCAGACAGGATAGCTAACTATGGCTACACCTTC. Encoded protein: CASSQADRIANYGYTF.

This chain links TRBV29-1 with TRBJ2-1, with TRBD2 matching 8 bases. The CDR3 totals 13 residues. V lost 5 bases and J lost 3; bases outside the gene matches: 3. The V gene's germline CDR1 is SQVTM and CDR2 ANQGSEA. CDR3 loop: CSVSGGYYNEQFF. Written as DNA, the CDR3 is TGCAGCGTTAGCGGGGGCTACTACAATGAGCAGTTCTTC.

For the CDR3, the DNA is TGTGCCAGCAGCTCCTTGACTAGCGGGGGGTTCTACAATGAGCAGTTCTTC. This encodes CASSSLTSGGFYNEQFF. The chain is built from TRBV7-3 and TRBJ2-1, with 13 bases lining up with TRBD2. From germline, CDR1 is SGHTA and CDR2 FQGTGA. This CDR3 is built from 17 residues. Trimming removed 4 bases from V and 3 bases from J; junction bases left unmatched: 6. Filled out from reference TRBV7-3 and TRBJ2-1, the complete variable domain reads GAGVSQTPSNKVTEKGKYVELRCDPISGHTALYWYRQSLGQGPEFLIYFQGTGAADDSGLPNDRFFAVRPEGSVSTLKIQRTERGDSAVYLCASSSLTSGGFYNEQFFGPGTRLTVL.

V is TRBV7-8 and J is TRBJ1-5; tentatively, D is TRBD1 (6 bases). V was clipped by 1 base and J by 1 base, with 14 bases between them. There are 17 residues in the CDR3. Germline loops: CDR1 SGHVS, CDR2 FQNEAQ. The DNA of the CDR3 is TGTGCCAGCAGCTTAGTTAAGTCCAGGGGAAGCAATCAGCCCCAGCATTTT. Amino acid sequence: CASSLVKSRGSNQPQHF.

The rearrangement joins TRBV10-3 to TRBJ2-5, with 10 positions matching TRBD2. The V segment lost 2 bases and the J segment 4 bases; nucleotides outside the gene matches: 7. Germline V gene data show CDR1 as ENHRY and CDR2 as SYGVKD. The CDR3 contains 16 residues. CDR3 DNA: TGTGCCATCAGTGAGGGTAGCGGGGGGCAGGGAGAGACCCAGTACTTC. Its protein product is CAISEGSGGQGETQYF.

The chain recombines TRBV9 with TRBJ2-3; possible D gene TRBD2, 5 bases. Germline V gene sequence: CDR1 SGDLS, CDR2 YYNGEE. The CDR3 extends over 14 amino acids. Trimming took 0 bases from V and 8 from J, leaving 13 bases between them. The CDR3 DNA follows: TGTGCCAGCAGCGTAGAATCGGGGTGGGGTACGCAGTATTTT. It specifies CASSVESGWGTQYF.

The rearrangement uses TRBV7-3 and TRBJ1-1, with TRBD1 identical over 7 bases. V was clipped by 2 bases and J by 6 bases; unmatched bases: 9. The length of the CDR3 is 15 residues. CDR1 and CDR2 from the germline V gene are SGHTA and FQGTGA. Here the CDR3 reads CASSLSRGRGAEAFF. Here the CDR3 DNA reads TGTGCCAGCAGCTTATCGAGGGGGCGGGGTGCTGAAGCTTTCTTT.

The V call is TRBV7-3, the J call TRBJ1-1; TRBD1 aligns across 8 bases. Losses at the gene ends were 4 bases for V and 3 bases for J; bases not matched to a gene: 4. Germline CDR1 and CDR2: SGHTA and FQGTGA. The CDR3 length is 14 residues. CDR3 protein: CASSYAGQDTEAFF. The CDR3 coding sequence is TGTGCCAGCAGCTATGCGGGACAGGACACTGAAGCTTTCTTT.

CDR3: CASSLFPGQTYGYTF. The CDR3 nucleotides read TGTGCCAGCAGCTTATTCCCGGGACAGACCTATGGCTACACCTTC. The chain recombines TRBV7-2 with TRBJ1-2; 7 positions agree with TRBD1. V lost 2 bases to trimming and J lost 4 bases; unmatched junction nucleotides: 7. This CDR3 spans 15 amino acids. Germline V gene data show CDR1 as SGHTA and CDR2 as FQGNSA.

This chain links TRBV15 with TRBJ2-7, with TRBD1 identical over 7 bases. The CDR3 has 14 residues. V shed 0 bases, J shed 4 bases, and the junction held 3 bases outside the gene matches. Germline V CDR1 and CDR2: LNHNV, YYDKDF (reference sequence). This chain's CDR3 is CATSREPGQYEQYF. In nucleotides, the CDR3 is TGTGCCACCAGCAGAGAGCCGGGACAGTACGAGCAGTACTTC.

A single count supports this clone. The rearrangement joins TRBV27 to TRBJ1-1, with D perhaps TRBD1 (5 bases). The CDR3 loop spans 13 amino acids. Trimming removed 11 bases at V and 1 base at J, with 14 bases between. Germline CDR1 and CDR2: MNHEY and SMNVEV (reference sequence). CDR3 region: CACKRGRNTEAFF. Here the CDR3 DNA reads TGTGCCTGCAAGCGGGGGAGGAACACTGAAGCTTTCTTT.